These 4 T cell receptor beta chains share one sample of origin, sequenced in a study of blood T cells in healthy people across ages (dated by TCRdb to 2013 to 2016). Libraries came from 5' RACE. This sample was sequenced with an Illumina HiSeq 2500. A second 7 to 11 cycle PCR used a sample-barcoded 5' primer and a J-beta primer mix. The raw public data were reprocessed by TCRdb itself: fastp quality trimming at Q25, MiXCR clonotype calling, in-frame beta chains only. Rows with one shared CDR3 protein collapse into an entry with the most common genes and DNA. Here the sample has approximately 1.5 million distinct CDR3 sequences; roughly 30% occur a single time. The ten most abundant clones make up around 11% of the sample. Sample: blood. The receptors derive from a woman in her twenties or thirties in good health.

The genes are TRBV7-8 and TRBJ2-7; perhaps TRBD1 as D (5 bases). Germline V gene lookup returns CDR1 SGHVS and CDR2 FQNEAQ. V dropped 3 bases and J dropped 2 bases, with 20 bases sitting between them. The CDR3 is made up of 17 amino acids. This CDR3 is CASSFTLDNSEPYEQYF. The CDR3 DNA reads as TGTGCCAGCAGCTTTACTTTGGACAACTCAGAACCCTACGAGCAGTACTTC.

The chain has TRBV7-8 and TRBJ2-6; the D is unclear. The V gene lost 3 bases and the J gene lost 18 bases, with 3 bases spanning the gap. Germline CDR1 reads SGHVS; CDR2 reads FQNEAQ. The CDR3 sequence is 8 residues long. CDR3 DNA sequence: TGTGCCAGCAGCTTTCGGACTTTC. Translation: CASSFRTF.

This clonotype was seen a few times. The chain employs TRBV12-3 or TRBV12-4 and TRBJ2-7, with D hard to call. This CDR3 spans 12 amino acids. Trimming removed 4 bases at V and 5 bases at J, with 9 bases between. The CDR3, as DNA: TGTGCCAGCAGTTACCGGTCGCACGAGCAGTACTTC. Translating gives CASSYRSHEQYF.

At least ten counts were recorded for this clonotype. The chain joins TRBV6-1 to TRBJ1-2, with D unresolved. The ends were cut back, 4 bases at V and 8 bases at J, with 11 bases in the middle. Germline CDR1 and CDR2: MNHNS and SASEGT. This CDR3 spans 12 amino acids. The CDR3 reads CASSGPNTGYTF. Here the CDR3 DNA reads TGTGCCAGCAGTGGTCCTAATACAGGCTACACCTTC.